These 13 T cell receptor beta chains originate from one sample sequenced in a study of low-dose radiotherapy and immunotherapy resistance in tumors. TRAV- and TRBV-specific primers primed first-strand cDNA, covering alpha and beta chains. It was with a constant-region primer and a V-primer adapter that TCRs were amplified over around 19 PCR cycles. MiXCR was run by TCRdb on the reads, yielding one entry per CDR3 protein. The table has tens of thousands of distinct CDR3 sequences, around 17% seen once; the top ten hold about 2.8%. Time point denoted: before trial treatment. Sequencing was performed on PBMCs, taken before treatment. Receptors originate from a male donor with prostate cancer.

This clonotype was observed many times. The CDR3 loop reads CASSLFPQPGETQYF. CDR3 nucleotides: TGTGCCAGCAGCTTGTTCCCCCAACCTGGGGAGACCCAGTACTTC. V usage is TRBV7-9 and J usage is TRBJ2-5; D is undetermined. This CDR3 spans 15 amino acids. Germline CDR1 reads SEHNR; CDR2 reads FQNEAQ (reference sequence). V dropped 3 bases and J dropped 5 bases, with 16 bases sitting between them.

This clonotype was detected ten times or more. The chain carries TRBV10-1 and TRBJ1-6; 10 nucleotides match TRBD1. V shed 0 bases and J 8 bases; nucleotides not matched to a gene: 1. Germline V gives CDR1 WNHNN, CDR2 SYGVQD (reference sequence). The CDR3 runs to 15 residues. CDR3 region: CASSESGQGYSPLHF. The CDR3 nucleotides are TGCGCCAGCAGTGAGTCGGGACAGGGGTATTCACCCCTCCACTTT.

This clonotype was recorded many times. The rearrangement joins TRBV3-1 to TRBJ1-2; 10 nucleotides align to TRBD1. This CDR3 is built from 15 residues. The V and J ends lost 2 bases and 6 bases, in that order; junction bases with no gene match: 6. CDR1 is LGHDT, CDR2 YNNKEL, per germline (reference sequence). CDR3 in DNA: TGTGCCAGCAGCCAATGGGACAGGGGCGACCATGGCTACACCTTC. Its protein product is CASSQWDRGDHGYTF.

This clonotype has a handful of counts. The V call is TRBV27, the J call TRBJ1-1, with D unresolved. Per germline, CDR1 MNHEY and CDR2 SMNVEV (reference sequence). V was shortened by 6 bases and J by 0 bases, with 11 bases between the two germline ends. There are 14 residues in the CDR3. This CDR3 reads CASSTGFLNTEAFF. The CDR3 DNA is TGTGCCAGCAGCACGGGGTTTTTGAACACTGAAGCTTTCTTT.

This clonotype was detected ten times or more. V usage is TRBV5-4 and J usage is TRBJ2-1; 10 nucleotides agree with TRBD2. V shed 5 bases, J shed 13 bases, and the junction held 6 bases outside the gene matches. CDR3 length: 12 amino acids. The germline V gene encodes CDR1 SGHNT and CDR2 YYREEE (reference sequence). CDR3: CASSLSGGAQFF. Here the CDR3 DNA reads TGTGCCAGCAGTCTGAGCGGGGGGGCCCAGTTCTTC.

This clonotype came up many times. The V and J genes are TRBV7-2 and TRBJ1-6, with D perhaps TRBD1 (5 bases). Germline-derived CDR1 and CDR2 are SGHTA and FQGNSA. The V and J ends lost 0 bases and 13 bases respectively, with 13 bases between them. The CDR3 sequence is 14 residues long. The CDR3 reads CASSLARDGGPLHF. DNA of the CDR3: TGTGCCAGCAGCTTAGCGCGGGACGGGGGTCCCCTCCACTTT.

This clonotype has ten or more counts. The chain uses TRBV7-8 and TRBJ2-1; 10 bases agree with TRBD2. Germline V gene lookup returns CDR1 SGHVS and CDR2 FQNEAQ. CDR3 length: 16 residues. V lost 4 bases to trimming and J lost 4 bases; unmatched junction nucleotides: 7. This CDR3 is CASSSHRTSGYNEQFF. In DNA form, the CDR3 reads TGTGCCAGCAGCTCCCATCGGACTAGCGGATACAATGAGCAGTTCTTC.

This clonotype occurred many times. The CDR3 sequence is CASSRDVEETQYF. CDR3 nucleotide sequence: TGCGCCAGCAGCCGGGACGTAGAAGAGACCCAGTACTTC. The V call is TRBV5-1, the J call TRBJ2-5; D possibly uses TRBD1 or TRBD2 (5 bases each). CDR1 is SGHRS and CDR2 is YFSETQ in the germline V gene. Deletions cut 4 bases from V and 3 bases from J, with 10 bases between. This CDR3 has 13 residues.

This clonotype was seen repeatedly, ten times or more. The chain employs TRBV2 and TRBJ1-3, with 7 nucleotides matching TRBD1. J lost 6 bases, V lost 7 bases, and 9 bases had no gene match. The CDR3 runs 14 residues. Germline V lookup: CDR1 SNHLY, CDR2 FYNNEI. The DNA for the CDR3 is TGTGCCAGCAACTTTGGAGGGGGCGAAAACACCATATATTTT. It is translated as CASNFGGGENTIYF.

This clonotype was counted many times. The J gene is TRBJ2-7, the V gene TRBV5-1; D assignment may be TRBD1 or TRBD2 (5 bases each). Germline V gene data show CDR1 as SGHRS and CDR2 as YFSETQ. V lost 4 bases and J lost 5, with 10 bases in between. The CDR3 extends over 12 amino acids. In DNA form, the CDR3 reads TGCGCCAGCAGCGCCCGGGGACACGAGCAGTACTTC. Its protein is CASSARGHEQYF.

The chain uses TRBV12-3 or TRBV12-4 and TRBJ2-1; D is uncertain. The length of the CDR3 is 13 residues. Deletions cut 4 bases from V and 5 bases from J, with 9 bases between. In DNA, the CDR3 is TGTGCCAGCAGTTCCGGCAGCAACAATGAGCAGTTCTTC. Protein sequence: CASSSGSNNEQFF.

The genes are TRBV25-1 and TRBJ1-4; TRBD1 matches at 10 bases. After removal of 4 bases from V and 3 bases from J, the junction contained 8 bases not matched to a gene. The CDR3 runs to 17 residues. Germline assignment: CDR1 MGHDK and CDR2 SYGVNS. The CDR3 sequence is CASSAGQGGAANEKLFF. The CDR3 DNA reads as TGTGCCAGCAGTGCCGGACAGGGGGGTGCAGCTAATGAAAAACTGTTTTTT.

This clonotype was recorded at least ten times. CDR3 sequence (DNA): TGTGCCAGCAGCCCCCCTAGCGGGGGGTCGGCCGGGGAGCTGTTTTTT. Translating gives CASSPPSGGSAGELFF. The chain recombines TRBV7-8 with TRBJ2-2; 11 positions agree with TRBD2. V trimming: 5 bases; J trimming: 6 bases; junction bases outside the gene matches: 8. The CDR3 is 16 amino acids. The germline CDR1 and CDR2 sequences are SGHVS and FQNEAQ.